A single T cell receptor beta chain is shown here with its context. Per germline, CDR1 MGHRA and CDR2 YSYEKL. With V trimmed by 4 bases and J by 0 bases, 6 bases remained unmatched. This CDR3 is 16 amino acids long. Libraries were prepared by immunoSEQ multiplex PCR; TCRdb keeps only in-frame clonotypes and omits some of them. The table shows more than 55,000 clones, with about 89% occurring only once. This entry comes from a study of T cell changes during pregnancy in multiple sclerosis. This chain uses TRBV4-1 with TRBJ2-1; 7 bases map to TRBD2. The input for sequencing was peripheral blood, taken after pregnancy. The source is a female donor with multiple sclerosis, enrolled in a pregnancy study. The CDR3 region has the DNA TGCGCCAGCAGCCTATTGGGACTACCCTCCTACAATGAGCAGTTCTTC. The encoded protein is CASSLLGLPSYNEQFF.